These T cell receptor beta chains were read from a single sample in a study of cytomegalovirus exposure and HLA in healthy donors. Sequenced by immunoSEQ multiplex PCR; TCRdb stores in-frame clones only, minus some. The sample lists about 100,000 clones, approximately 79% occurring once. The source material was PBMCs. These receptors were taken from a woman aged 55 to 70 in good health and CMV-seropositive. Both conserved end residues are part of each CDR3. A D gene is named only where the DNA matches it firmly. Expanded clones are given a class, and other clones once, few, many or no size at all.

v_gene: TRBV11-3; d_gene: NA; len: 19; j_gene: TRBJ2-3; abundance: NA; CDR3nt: TGTGCCAGCAGCTTAGGTTACAGTTCCCAAGGCGGGGACCAAGATACGCAGTATTTT; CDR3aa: CASSLGYSSQGGDQDTQYF
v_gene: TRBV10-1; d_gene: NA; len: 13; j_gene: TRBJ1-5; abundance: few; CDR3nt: TGCGCCAGCAGCTTAGGACAGAATCAGCCCCAGCATTTT; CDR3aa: CASSLGQNQPQHF
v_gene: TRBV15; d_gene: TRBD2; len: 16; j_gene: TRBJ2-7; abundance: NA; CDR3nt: TGTGCCACCAGCAGAACAACTAGCGGGGGTTCCTACGAGCAGTACTTC; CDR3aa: CATSRTTSGGSYEQYF
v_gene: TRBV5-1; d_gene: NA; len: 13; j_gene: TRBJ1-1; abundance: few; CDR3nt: TGCGCCAGCAGCTTTGGCCTGAACACTGAAGCTTTCTTT; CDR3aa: CASSFGLNTEAFF
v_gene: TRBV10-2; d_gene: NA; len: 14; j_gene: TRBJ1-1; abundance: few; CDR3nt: TGCGCCAGCTGGGCGGGGACGGTGAACACTGAAGCTTTCTTT; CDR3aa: CASWAGTVNTEAFF
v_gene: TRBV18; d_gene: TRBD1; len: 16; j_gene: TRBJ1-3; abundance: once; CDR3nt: TGTGCCAGCTCACCATGGACAGGGGGAGGTGGAAACACCATATATTTT; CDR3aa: CASSPWTGGGGNTIYF
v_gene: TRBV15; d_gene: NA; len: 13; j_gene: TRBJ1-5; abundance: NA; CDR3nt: TGTGCCACCAGCAGAGAGGCCAATCAGCCCCAGCATTTT; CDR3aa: CATSREANQPQHF
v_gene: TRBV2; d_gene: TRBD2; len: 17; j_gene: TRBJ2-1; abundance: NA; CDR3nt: TGTGCCAGCTCCCGCCGTGGGGGACTAGCGTACCCCTCAGAGCAGTTCTTC; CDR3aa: CASSRRGGLAYPSEQFF
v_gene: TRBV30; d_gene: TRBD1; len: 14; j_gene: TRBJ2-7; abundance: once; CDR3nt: TGTGCCTCTGGGAGTAGGGACAGAATCTACGAGCAGTACTTC; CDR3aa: CASGSRDRIYEQYF
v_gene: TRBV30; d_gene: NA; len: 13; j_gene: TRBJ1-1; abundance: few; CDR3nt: TGTGCCTGGAGAGGGGACTGGAACACTGAAGCTTTCTTT; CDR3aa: CAWRGDWNTEAFF
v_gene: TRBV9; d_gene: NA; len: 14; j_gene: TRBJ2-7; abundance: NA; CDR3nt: TGTGCCAGCAGCGTAAATACGAGGTCCTACGAGCAGTACTTC; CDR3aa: CASSVNTRSYEQYF
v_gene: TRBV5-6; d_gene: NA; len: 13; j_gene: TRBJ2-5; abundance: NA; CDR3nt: TGTGCCAGCAGCTTGGGTTTTGGGGGGGCTCTCTACTTC; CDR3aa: CASSLGFGGALYF
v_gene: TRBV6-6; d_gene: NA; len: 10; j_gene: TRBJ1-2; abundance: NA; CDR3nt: TGTGCCAGCAGTGGCGGGGGCTACACCTTC; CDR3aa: CASSGGGYTF
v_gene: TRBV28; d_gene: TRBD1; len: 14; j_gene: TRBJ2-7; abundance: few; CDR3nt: TGTGCCAGCAGTCCGGGGACAGGGGGGTACGAGCAGTACTTC; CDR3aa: CASSPGTGGYEQYF
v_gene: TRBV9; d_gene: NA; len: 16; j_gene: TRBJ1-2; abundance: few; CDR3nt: TGTGCCAGCAGCGTAAACATCAGGGGCGAAAACTATGGCTACACCTTC; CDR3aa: CASSVNIRGENYGYTF
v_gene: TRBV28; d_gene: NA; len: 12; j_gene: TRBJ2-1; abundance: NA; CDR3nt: TGTGCCAGCAGTTATCTGAGGAATGAGCAGTTCTTC; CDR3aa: CASSYLRNEQFF
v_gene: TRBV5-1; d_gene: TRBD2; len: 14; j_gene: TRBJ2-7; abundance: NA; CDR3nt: TGCGCCAGCGCCCGGACTAGCGACTCCTACGAGCAGTACTTC; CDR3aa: CASARTSDSYEQYF
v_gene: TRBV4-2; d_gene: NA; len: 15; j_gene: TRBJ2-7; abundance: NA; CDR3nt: TGTGCCAGCAGCCAAGAGATACTAGCTCCCTACGAGCAGTACTTC; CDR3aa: CASSQEILAPYEQYF
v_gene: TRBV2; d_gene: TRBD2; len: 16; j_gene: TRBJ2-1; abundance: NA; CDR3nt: TGTGCCAGCAGTGGATTCGGGCGGGGGAGTTACAATGAGCAGTTCTTC; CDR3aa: CASSGFGRGSYNEQFF
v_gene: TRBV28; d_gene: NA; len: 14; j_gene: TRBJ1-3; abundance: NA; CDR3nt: TGTGCCAGCAGTGCGGTTAGCTCTGGAAACACCATATATTTT; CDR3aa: CASSAVSSGNTIYF
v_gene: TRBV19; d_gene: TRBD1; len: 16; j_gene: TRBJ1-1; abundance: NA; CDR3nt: TGTGCCAGTAGTAGGCTTCCGGGACAGGGAGTGACTGAAGCTTTCTTT; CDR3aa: CASSRLPGQGVTEAFF
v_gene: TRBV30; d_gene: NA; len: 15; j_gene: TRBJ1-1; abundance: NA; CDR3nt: TGTGCCTGGGGTGACAGGTTCTTAATGAACACTGAAGCTTTCTTT; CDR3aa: CAWGDRFLMNTEAFF
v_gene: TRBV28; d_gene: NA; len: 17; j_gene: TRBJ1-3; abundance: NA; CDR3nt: TGTGCCAGCAGCTACAGGGTTTTGGTGAACTTTGGAAACACCATATATTTT; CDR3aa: CASSYRVLVNFGNTIYF
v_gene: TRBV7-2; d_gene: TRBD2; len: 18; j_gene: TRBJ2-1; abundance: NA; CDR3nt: TGTGCCAGCAGCTCGCCCCAAGGGCGGGAGGTGTCCTACAATGAGCAGTTCTTC; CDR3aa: CASSSPQGREVSYNEQFF
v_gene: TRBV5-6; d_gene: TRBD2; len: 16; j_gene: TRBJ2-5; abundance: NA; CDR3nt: TGTGCCAGCAGCTTGGTCCCGGGAGGGCGGGGGGAGACCCAGTACTTC; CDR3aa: CASSLVPGGRGETQYF
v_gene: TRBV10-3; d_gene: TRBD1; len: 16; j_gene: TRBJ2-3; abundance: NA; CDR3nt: TGTGCCATCAGGCCGGGACAGGTAACGAGGGGAGATACGCAGTATTTT; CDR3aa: CAIRPGQVTRGDTQYF
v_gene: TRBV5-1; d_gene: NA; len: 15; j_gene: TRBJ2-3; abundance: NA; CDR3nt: TGCGCCAGCAGCTTGGAACTAGCAGGTGGAGATACGCAGTATTTT; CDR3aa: CASSLELAGGDTQYF
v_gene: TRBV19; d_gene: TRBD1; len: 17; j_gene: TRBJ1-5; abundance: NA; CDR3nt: TGTGCCAGTAACGGTCCCGGGACAGGGAATCGGGCTCAGCCCCAGCATTTT; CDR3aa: CASNGPGTGNRAQPQHF
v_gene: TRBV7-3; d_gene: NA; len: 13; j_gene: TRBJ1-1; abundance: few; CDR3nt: TGTGCCAGCAGCTTGGAGGGGAAGACTGAAGCTTTCTTT; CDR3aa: CASSLEGKTEAFF
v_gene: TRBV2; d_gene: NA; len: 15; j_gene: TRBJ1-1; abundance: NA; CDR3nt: TGTGCCAGCAGTGAACAACGGGGGTTGGGGACTGAAGCTTTCTTT; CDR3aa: CASSEQRGLGTEAFF
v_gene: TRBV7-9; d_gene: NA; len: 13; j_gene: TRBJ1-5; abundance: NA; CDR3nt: TGTGCCAGCAGCTTAGGGGCTGCTTCGCCCCAGCATTTT; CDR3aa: CASSLGAASPQHF
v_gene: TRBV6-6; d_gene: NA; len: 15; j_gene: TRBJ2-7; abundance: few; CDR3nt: TGTGCCAGCAGTAGGTATCCAGGGGAATCCTACGAGCAGTACTTC; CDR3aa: CASSRYPGESYEQYF
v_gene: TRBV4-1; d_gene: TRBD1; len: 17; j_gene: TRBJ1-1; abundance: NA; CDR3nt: TGCGCCAGCAGTCCTCGTAGTTTCACAGGGGTGAACACTGAAGCTTTCTTT; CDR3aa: CASSPRSFTGVNTEAFF
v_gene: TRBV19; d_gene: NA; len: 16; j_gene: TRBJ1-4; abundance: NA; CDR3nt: TGTGCCAGTAGTATTATGGTGGGAGCAACTAATGAAAAACTGTTTTTT; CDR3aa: CASSIMVGATNEKLFF
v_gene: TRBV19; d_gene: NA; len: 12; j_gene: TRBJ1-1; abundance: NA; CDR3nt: TGTGCCAGCTCCAGAGGGTGGACTGAAGCTTTCTTT; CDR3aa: CASSRGWTEAFF
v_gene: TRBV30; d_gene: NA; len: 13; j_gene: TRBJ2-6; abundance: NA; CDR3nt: TGTGCCTGGAGTGTACACCGGGCCAACGTCCTGACTTTC; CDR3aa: CAWSVHRANVLTF
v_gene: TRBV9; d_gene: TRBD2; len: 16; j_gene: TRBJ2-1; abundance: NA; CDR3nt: TGTGCCAGCAGCGTAGCTCCAACTAGCGGAAACAATGAGCAGTTCTTC; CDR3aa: CASSVAPTSGNNEQFF
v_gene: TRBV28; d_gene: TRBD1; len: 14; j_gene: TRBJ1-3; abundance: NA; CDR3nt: TGTGCCAGCAGTTTATGGGGACAGGGAAACACCATATATTTT; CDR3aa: CASSLWGQGNTIYF